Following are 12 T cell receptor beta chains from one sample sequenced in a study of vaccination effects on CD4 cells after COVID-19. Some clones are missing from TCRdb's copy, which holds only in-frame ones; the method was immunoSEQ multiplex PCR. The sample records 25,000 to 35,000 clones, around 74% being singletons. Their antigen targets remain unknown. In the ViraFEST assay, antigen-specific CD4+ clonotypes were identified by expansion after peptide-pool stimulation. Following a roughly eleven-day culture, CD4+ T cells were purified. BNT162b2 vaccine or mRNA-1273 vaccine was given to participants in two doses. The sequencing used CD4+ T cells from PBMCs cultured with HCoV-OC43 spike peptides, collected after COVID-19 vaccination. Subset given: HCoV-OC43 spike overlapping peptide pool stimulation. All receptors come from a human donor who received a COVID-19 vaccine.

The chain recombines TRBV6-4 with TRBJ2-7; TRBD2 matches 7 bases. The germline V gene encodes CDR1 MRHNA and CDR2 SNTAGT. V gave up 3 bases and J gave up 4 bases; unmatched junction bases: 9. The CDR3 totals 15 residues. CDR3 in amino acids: CASSEGPSGSYEQYF. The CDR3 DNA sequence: TGTGCCAGCAGTGAAGGCCCTAGCGGTTCTTACGAGCAGTACTTC.

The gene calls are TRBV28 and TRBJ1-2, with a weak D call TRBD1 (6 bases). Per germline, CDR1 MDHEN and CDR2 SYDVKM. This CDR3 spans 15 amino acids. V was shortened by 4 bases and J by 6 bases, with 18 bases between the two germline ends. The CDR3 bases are TGTGCCAGCAGTTCGGAAGGGGGGACGATAAATGGCTACACCTTC. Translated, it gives CASSSEGGTINGYTF.

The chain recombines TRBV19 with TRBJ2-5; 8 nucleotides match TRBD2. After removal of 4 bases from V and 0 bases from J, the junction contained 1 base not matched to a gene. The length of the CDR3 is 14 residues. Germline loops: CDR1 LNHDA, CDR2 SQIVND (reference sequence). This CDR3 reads CASSSGGYQETQYF. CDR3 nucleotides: TGTGCCAGTAGTAGCGGGGGGTACCAAGAGACCCAGTACTTC.

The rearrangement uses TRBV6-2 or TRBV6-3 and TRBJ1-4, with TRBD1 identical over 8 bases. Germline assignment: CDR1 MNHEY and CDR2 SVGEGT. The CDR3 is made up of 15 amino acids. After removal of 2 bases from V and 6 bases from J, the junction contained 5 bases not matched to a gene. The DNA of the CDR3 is TGTGCCAGCAGTTACCAGGGGGCGATTCATGAAAAACTGTTTTTT. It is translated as CASSYQGAIHEKLFF.

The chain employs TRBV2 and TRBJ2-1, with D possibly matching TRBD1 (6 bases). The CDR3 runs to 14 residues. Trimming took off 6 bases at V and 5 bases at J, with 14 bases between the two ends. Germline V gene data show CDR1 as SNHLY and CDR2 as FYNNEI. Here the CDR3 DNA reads TGTGCCAGCAGCCTAAGGGGGTATAACAATGAGCAGTTCTTC. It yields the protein CASSLRGYNNEQFF.

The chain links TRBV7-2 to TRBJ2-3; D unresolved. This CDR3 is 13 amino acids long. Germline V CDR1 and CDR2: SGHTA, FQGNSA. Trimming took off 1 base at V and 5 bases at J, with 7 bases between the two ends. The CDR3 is CASSLGWGDTQYF. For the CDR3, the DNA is TGTGCCAGCAGCTTAGGTTGGGGAGATACGCAGTATTTT.

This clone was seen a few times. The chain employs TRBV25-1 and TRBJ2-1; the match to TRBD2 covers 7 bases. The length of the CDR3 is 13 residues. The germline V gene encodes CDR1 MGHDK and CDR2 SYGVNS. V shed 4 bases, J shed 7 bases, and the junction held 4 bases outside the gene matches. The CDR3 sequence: CASSVSGTNEQFF. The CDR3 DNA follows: TGTGCCAGCAGTGTAAGCGGGACGAATGAGCAGTTCTTC.

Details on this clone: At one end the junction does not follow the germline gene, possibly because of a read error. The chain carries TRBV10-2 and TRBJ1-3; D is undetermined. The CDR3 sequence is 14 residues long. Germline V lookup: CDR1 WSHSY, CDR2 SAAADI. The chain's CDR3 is CASSKSDSGNTIYF. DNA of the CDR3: TGCGCCAGCAGTAAGTCGGACTCTGGAAACACCATATATTTT.

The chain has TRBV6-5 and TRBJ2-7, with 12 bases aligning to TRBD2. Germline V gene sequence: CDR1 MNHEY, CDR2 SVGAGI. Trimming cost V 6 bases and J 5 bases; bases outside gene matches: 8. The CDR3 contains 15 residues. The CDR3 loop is CASRDRPSGRDEQYF. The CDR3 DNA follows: TGTGCCAGCAGAGACCGACCTAGCGGGAGGGACGAGCAGTACTTC.

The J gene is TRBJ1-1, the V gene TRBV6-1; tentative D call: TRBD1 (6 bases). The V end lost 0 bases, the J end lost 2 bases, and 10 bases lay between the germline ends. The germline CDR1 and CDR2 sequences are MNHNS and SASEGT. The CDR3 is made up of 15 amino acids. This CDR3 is CASSEADRPNTEAFF. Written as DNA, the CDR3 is TGTGCCAGCAGTGAAGCAGACAGGCCCAACACTGAAGCTTTCTTT.

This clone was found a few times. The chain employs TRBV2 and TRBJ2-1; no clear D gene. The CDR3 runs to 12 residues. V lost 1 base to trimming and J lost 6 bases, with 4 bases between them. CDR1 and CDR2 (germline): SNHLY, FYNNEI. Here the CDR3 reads CASSEDSNEQFF. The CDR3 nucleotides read TGTGCCAGCAGTGAAGACTCCAATGAGCAGTTCTTC.

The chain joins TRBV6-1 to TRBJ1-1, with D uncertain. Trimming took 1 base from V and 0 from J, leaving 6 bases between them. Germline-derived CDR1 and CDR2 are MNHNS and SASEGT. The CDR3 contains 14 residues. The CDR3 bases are TGTGCCAGCAGTGAAGTCAGCCTGAACACTGAAGCTTTCTTT. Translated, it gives CASSEVSLNTEAFF.